This passage covers 18 T cell receptor beta chains from one sample sequenced in a study of shared clonotypes between healthy human individuals. Sequenced by immunoSEQ multiplex PCR; TCRdb stores in-frame clones only, minus some. The data contain more than 2 million clones, 85% to 95% of them seen just once; the ten biggest clones take up 0.13%. Sequenced sample: naive CD4+ T cells sorted from blood. As to subset: CD45RA+ positively selected. Source of these receptors: a man between 18 and 29 years old in good health.

The chain links TRBV10-1 to TRBJ1-4, with 10 nucleotides matching TRBD1. Losses at the gene ends were 6 bases for V and 0 bases for J; bases not matched to a gene: 13. Germline V gene sequence: CDR1 WNHNN, CDR2 SYGVQD (reference sequence). The length of the CDR3 is 19 residues. CDR3 in DNA: TGCGCCAGCAGCGCCGGGACAGGGGCGAAATTTGCAACTAATGAAAAACTGTTTTTT. Translated: CASSAGTGAKFATNEKLFF.

The genes are TRBV19 and TRBJ1-6; 7 bases fit TRBD1. V shed 4 bases and J 6 bases; nucleotides not matched to a gene: 6. Germline values: CDR1 LNHDA, CDR2 SQIVND (reference sequence). CDR3 size: 15 residues. The DNA for the CDR3 is TGTGCCAGTAGTACCCTGGACAGGACTAATTCACCCCTCCACTTT. Protein: CASSTLDRTNSPLHF.

The chain is built from TRBV6-1 and TRBJ1-1; the D is unclear. Germline V gene data show CDR1 as MNHNS and CDR2 as SASEGT. Trimming left V 5 bases short and J 4 bases short, with 8 bases between. This CDR3 has 12 residues. CDR3 coding DNA: TGTGCCAGCAGTTTTAGTAGCACTGAAGCTTTCTTT. This sequence encodes CASSFSSTEAFF.

The gene calls are TRBV4-1 and TRBJ1-2; D is perhaps TRBD1 (5 bases). The CDR3 runs 16 residues. Germline CDR1 reads MGHRA; CDR2 reads YSYEKL. The V end lost 3 bases, the J end lost 0 bases, and 14 bases lay between the germline ends. The CDR3 here is CASSQGPAPSNYGYTF. The CDR3 region has the DNA TGCGCCAGCAGCCAGGGACCTGCGCCTTCTAACTATGGCTACACCTTC.

This clone was recorded only once. This chain connects TRBV7-8 to TRBJ2-7, with D maybe TRBD2 (6 bases). In germline, CDR1 is SGHVS, CDR2 FQNEAQ. Trimming took off 3 bases at V and 0 bases at J, with 9 bases between the two ends. The CDR3 covers 14 residues. The DNA of the CDR3 is TGTGCCAGCAGCTTGGGGAGGAGCTCCTACGAGCAGTACTTC. This encodes CASSLGRSSYEQYF.

CDR3 sequence: CASRVKRTGSNQPQHF. The CDR3 DNA reads as TGTGCCAGCAGGGTTAAACGGACAGGGTCAAATCAGCCCCAGCATTTT. V is TRBV7-9 and J is TRBJ1-5, with 8 bases identical to TRBD1. CDR1 is SEHNR and CDR2 is FQNEAQ in the germline V gene (reference sequence). Germline trimming cut 6 bases from V and 4 bases from J; bases unmatched to any gene: 11. This CDR3 comprises 16 residues.

The chain links TRBV6-6 to TRBJ2-2; the D call may be TRBD1 or TRBD2 (6 bases each). The germline gives CDR1 MNHNY, CDR2 SVGAGI (reference sequence). Trimming took off 7 bases at V and 0 bases at J, with 12 bases between the two ends. The CDR3 covers 15 residues. CDR3 region: CASISGGPNTGELFF. CDR3 nucleotides: TGTGCCAGCATCTCTGGGGGGCCGAACACCGGGGAGCTGTTTTTT.

A remark on this clone: A much larger clonotype is one base distant, so this may be a read error. The chain links TRBV4-2 to TRBJ1-2; possible D gene TRBD1, 6 bases. This CDR3 region has 14 residues. V lost 4 bases to trimming and J lost 2 bases, with 11 bases between them. CDR1 and CDR2 (germline): LGHNA, YNFKEQ. CDR3 sequence reads: CASSPPGQNYGYTF. CDR3 in DNA: TGTGCCAGCAGCCCCCCGGGACAAAACTATGGCTACACCTTC.

The genes are TRBV18 and TRBJ2-3; TRBD1 is a possible D gene (7 bases). Trimming cost V 6 bases and J 2 bases, with 15 bases left between them. In germline, CDR1 is KGHSH, CDR2 LQKENI. This CDR3 has 15 residues. The DNA of the CDR3 is TGTGCCAGCTCGCGGGGACAGCTATACACAGATACGCAGTATTTT. It yields the protein CASSRGQLYTDTQYF.

Remarks on this clone: The sample holds other DNA sequences that translate to the same CDR3. The chain links TRBV9 to TRBJ1-5; TRBD1 agrees at 11 bases. After removal of 2 bases from V and 4 bases from J, the junction contained 2 bases not matched to a gene. Per the germline V gene, CDR1 is SGDLS and CDR2 is YYNGEE. This CDR3 has 15 amino acids. CDR3 nucleotides: TGTGCCAGCAGCGTTGGGACAGGGGGGAATCAGCCCCAGCATTTT. This gives the protein CASSVGTGGNQPQHF.

J is TRBJ1-6 and V is TRBV6-6; D perhaps matches TRBD1 (5 bases). CDR1 MNHNY and CDR2 SVGAGI come from the germline V gene (reference sequence). The CDR3 extends over 13 amino acids. V lost 4 bases and J 6 bases, leaving 7 bases between the germline ends. In nucleotides, the CDR3 is TGTGCCAGCAGTTTGGGGGTTAATTCACCCCTCCACTTT. Protein: CASSLGVNSPLHF.

V gene TRBV30 combines with J gene TRBJ2-7; either TRBD1 or TRBD2 may fit D (5 bases each). V dropped 3 bases and J dropped 3 bases, with 12 bases sitting between them. The germline CDR1 and CDR2 sequences are GTSNPN and SVGIG (reference sequence). This CDR3 is built from 13 residues. The DNA for the CDR3 is TGTGCCTGGAGCGGGGCTAGCTTCTACGAGCAGTACTTC. Residues: CAWSGASFYEQYF.

The rearrangement links TRBV5-6 to TRBJ1-2; D not certain. V lost 0 bases and J 3 bases, leaving 12 bases between the germline ends. The germline V gene has CDR1 SGHDT and CDR2 YYEEEE. The CDR3 covers 15 residues. CDR3 sequence (DNA): TGTGCCAGCAGCTTGGTGGCCTGGGCCTACTATGGCTACACCTTC. Its protein is CASSLVAWAYYGYTF. The full variable domain, with the rest looked up from reference TRBV5-6 and TRBJ1-2, is DAGVTQSPTHLIKTRGQQVTLRCSPKSGHDTVSWYQQALGQGPQFIFQYYEEEERQRGNFPDRFSGHQFPNYSSELNVNALLLGDSALYLCASSLVAWAYYGYTFGSGTRLTVV.

V and J are TRBV25-1 and TRBJ2-6; no reliable D call. Trimming shortened V by 3 bases and J by 0 bases, and 6 bases separated the two germline ends. This CDR3 comprises 15 residues. Germline V gene sequence: CDR1 MGHDK, CDR2 SYGVNS. The CDR3 here is CASSDFFSGANVLTF. CDR3 sequence (DNA): TGTGCCAGCAGTGATTTTTTCTCTGGGGCCAACGTCCTGACTTTC.

The chain combines TRBV18 with TRBJ1-2; D is unclear. The V end lost 2 bases, the J end lost 2 bases, and 12 bases lay between the germline ends. CDR3 length: 15 amino acids. Germline V gives CDR1 KGHSH, CDR2 LQKENI. The CDR3 DNA sequence: TGTGCCAGCTCACCAGAGGCAGCGCAAAACTATGGCTACACCTTC. It specifies CASSPEAAQNYGYTF.

V gene TRBV6-1 combines with J gene TRBJ2-5, with 13 bases identical to TRBD2. From germline, CDR1 is MNHNS and CDR2 SASEGT. V lost 4 bases and J lost 5; bases outside the gene matches: 7. The CDR3 sequence is 16 residues long. CDR3 sequence (DNA): TGTGCCAGCAGTGGTCGACTAGCGGGAGGTTTGGAGACCCAGTACTTC. As protein: CASSGRLAGGLETQYF.

V usage is TRBV2 and J usage is TRBJ2-3, with D uncertain. Trimming left V 0 bases short and J 7 bases short, with 17 bases between. CDR1 and CDR2 from the germline V gene are SNHLY and FYNNEI. The CDR3 is 16 residues long. CDR3 coding DNA: TGTGCCAGCAGTGAAGCGCTTGTGTTGGACGCCTATACGCAGTATTTT. It is translated as CASSEALVLDAYTQYF.

V gene TRBV10-3 combines with J gene TRBJ2-7; 11 bases fit TRBD2. The junction had 7 bases not matched to a gene; V was cut back by 4 bases and J by 5 bases. This CDR3 is built from 15 residues. CDR1 and CDR2 (germline): ENHRY, SYGVKD. CDR3 in amino acids: CAISGGLAGGDEQYF. As DNA, the CDR3 is TGTGCCATCAGTGGGGGCCTAGCGGGAGGTGACGAGCAGTACTTC.